The 27 T cell receptor beta chains presented below share a single source sample, sequenced in a study of T cell responses to AZD1222 COVID-19 vaccine. Produced via immunoSEQ multiplex PCR; TCRdb's table is partial and in-frame only. The table shows 130,000 to 150,000 clones, with over 75% occurring only once. Sample: peripheral blood, taken 28 days after the second dose of the MenACWY control vaccine. Source of these receptors: an adult who received the MenACWY meningococcal vaccine as a control.

Here the CDR3 reads CASSLTGLTSLYGYTF. CDR3 coding DNA: TGTGCCAGCAGCTTGACAGGCCTCACCTCCTTATATGGCTACACCTTC. The chain couples TRBV5-6 to TRBJ1-2, with D tentatively TRBD1 (5 bases). The CDR3 is 16 amino acids. Germline-derived CDR1 and CDR2 are SGHDT and YYEEEE. V was cut by 1 base and J by 5 bases, with 18 bases left in between.

The gene calls are TRBV5-4 and TRBJ2-2; 7 positions match TRBD1. V dropped 5 bases and J dropped 7; count of bases not matched to a gene: 8. Germline V gene lookup returns CDR1 SGHNT and CDR2 YYREEE (reference sequence). The CDR3 sequence is 14 residues long. The CDR3 DNA follows: TGTGCCAGCAGTATGACAGGGCAGGACGGGGAGCTGTTTTTT. It encodes CASSMTGQDGELFF.

The chain carries TRBV30 and TRBJ1-1, with D hard to call. The CDR3 totals 15 residues. V was pared by 0 bases and J by 1 base, with 12 bases between. From germline, CDR1 is GTSNPN and CDR2 SVGIG (reference sequence). CDR3: CAWSVKGNRNTEAFF. The CDR3 DNA reads TGTGCCTGGAGTGTAAAAGGGAATCGGAACACTGAAGCTTTCTTT. Combining the CDR3 with reference TRBV30 and TRBJ1-1 gives the whole variable domain SQTIHQWPATLVQPVGSPLSLECTVEGTSNPNLYWYRQAAGRGLQLLFYSVGIGQISSEVPQNLSASRPQDRQFILSSKKLLLSDSGFYLCAWSVKGNRNTEAFFGQGTRLTVV.

The table lists this clone with a count of one. The chain recombines TRBV9 with TRBJ1-1; no firm D call. Per the germline V gene, CDR1 is SGDLS and CDR2 is YYNGEE. The V and J ends lost 0 bases and 6 bases respectively, with 12 bases between them. CDR3 length: 14 amino acids. The CDR3 region is CASSVDGTLSEAFF. The CDR3 nucleotides are TGTGCCAGCAGCGTAGACGGCACCCTGTCTGAAGCTTTCTTT.

This clone was counted once. J is TRBJ1-2 and V is TRBV20-1; 7 bases fit TRBD1. The CDR3 loop spans 12 amino acids. In germline, CDR1 is DFQATT, CDR2 SNEGSKA (reference sequence). The V and J ends lost 3 bases and 5 bases, in that order; junction bases with no gene match: 3. CDR3 residues: CSASPGGYGYTF. The DNA of the CDR3 is TGCAGTGCTAGTCCAGGGGGGTATGGCTACACCTTC.

The CDR3 bases are TGTGCCAGCAGCCAAAGCGGGACGACGCAAGAGACCCAGTACTTC. This translates into CASSQSGTTQETQYF. The chain uses TRBV9 and TRBJ2-5; 7 bases are shared with TRBD2. CDR1 and CDR2 from the germline V gene are SGDLS and YYNGEE. This CDR3 is built from 15 residues. V trimming: 4 bases; J trimming: 2 bases; junction bases outside the gene matches: 8.

The chain has TRBV9 and TRBJ2-1, with D tentatively TRBD2 (5 bases). This CDR3 comprises 15 residues. Germline V gene sequence: CDR1 SGDLS, CDR2 YYNGEE. V was pared by 1 base and J by 2 bases, with 10 bases between. The CDR3 nucleotides are TGTGCCAGCAGCGTACTAGCTACGCCCTACAATGAGCAGTTCTTC. Its translation is CASSVLATPYNEQFF.

A single count supports this clone. The chain combines TRBV19 with TRBJ2-1; no clear D gene. CDR1 is LNHDA and CDR2 is SQIVND in the germline V gene (reference sequence). Trimming cost V 3 bases and J 0 bases, with 12 bases left between them. The CDR3 spans 16 residues. The CDR3 nucleotides read TGTGCCAGTAGTATGTCGAGACGGAGCTCCTACAATGAGCAGTTCTTC. The encoded protein is CASSMSRRSSYNEQFF.

The rearrangement links TRBV6-2 or TRBV6-3 to TRBJ2-1; no definite D call. The CDR3 runs to 13 residues. The germline V gene has CDR1 MNHEY and CDR2 SVGEGT. V was clipped by 0 bases and J by 3 bases, with 3 bases between them. The CDR3 coding sequence is TGTGCCAGCAGTTACTCGCTCTACAATGAGCAGTTCTTC. Its protein product is CASSYSLYNEQFF.

The rearrangement links TRBV6-1 to TRBJ1-1, with 8 bases lining up with TRBD1. This CDR3 has 15 amino acids. Germline CDR1 reads MNHNS; CDR2 reads SASEGT. V gave up 3 bases and J gave up 5 bases; unmatched junction bases: 8. The CDR3 nucleotides are TGTGCCAGCAGTGAGGTTGGACAGGGAGTTACTGAAGCTTTCTTT. It encodes CASSEVGQGVTEAFF.

The chain joins TRBV18 to TRBJ2-7; a weak D match, TRBD1 (6 bases). Germline CDR1 and CDR2: KGHSH and LQKENI. The V gene lost 6 bases and the J gene lost 3 bases, with 15 bases spanning the gap. The length of the CDR3 is 14 residues. The CDR3 sequence: CASSGSRTDYEQYF. As DNA, the CDR3 is TGTGCCAGCTCCGGATCCAGGACAGACTACGAGCAGTACTTC.

The chain combines TRBV6-5 with TRBJ1-5; D is uncertain. The germline V gene encodes CDR1 MNHEY and CDR2 SVGAGI. There are 13 residues in the CDR3. Trimming cost V 6 bases and J 4 bases, with 10 bases left between them. CDR3 amino acids: CASREGGNQPQHF. The CDR3 bases are TGTGCCAGCAGGGAGGGAGGGAATCAGCCCCAGCATTTT.

The chain joins TRBV3-1 (or the pseudogene TRBV3-2) to TRBJ1-2, with no clear D. Germline V gene data show CDR1 as LGHDT and CDR2 as YNNKEL (reference sequence). The CDR3 sequence is 15 residues long. The germline V and J ends were trimmed by 1 base and 0 bases, with 9 bases remaining between them. The DNA for the CDR3 is TGTGCCAGCAGCCAAGTCGCGGCTTCTAACTATGGCTACACCTTC. Residues: CASSQVAASNYGYTF.

The chain joins TRBV18 to TRBJ1-3, with no clear D. Germline CDR1 and CDR2: KGHSH and LQKENI. The V gene lost 7 bases and the J gene lost 2 bases, with 9 bases spanning the gap. This CDR3 spans 13 amino acids. The chain's CDR3 is CASFNGTGNTIYF. The CDR3 DNA follows: TGTGCCAGCTTTAACGGTACTGGAAACACCATATATTTT.

DNA for the CDR3: TGTGCCAGCAGCAAAGGGGGACGGCCCGGCGTTCAGCCCCAGCATTTT. Translated, it gives CASSKGGRPGVQPQHF. The V gene is TRBV21-1, the J gene TRBJ1-5. TRBV21-1 is listed as a pseudogene. The CDR3 covers 16 residues.

This chain uses TRBV2 with TRBJ1-4; no clear D gene. The CDR3 extends over 15 amino acids. Trimming shortened V by 2 bases and J by 4 bases, and 11 bases separated the two germline ends. Germline V gives CDR1 SNHLY, CDR2 FYNNEI. The CDR3 DNA is TGTGCCAGCAGTGAATCCCGCGCCAATAATGAAAAACTGTTTTTT. This gives the protein CASSESRANNEKLFF.

The chain employs TRBV15 and TRBJ1-1; TRBD1 might be the D (5 bases). The V gene's germline CDR1 is LNHNV and CDR2 YYDKDF (reference sequence). This CDR3 is built from 14 residues. The V gene lost 0 bases and the J gene lost 11 bases, with 16 bases spanning the gap. CDR3 nucleotide sequence: TGTGCCACCAGCAGAGATTACCGAAGACAGACGGCTTTCTTT. Translation: CATSRDYRRQTAFF.

The rearrangement joins TRBV5-6 to TRBJ1-3, with D unresolved. Trimming took 4 bases from V and 0 from J, leaving 14 bases between them. CDR1 is SGHDT, CDR2 YYEEEE, per germline. This CDR3 contains 16 residues. CDR3 nucleotide sequence: TGTGCCAGCAGCATTGCGGCGGGATACTCTGGAAACACCATATATTTT. As protein: CASSIAAGYSGNTIYF.

This chain connects TRBV11-3 to TRBJ1-4; TRBD1 matches at 8 bases. J lost 8 bases, V lost 1 base, and 6 bases had no gene match. In germline, CDR1 is SGHNT, CDR2 YENEEA. The CDR3 is made up of 15 amino acids. CDR3 amino acids: CASSLGGRGREKLFF. The CDR3 DNA reads TGTGCCAGCAGCTTAGGAGGCAGGGGGCGCGAAAAACTGTTTTTT.

CDR3 region: CAINRSYWDRGSNQPQHF. CDR3 DNA: TGTGCCATCAATCGGTCATACTGGGACAGGGGATCCAATCAGCCCCAGCATTTT. The chain combines TRBV10-3 with TRBJ1-5; 10 nucleotides match TRBD1. V lost 7 bases and J lost 3; bases outside the gene matches: 15. The CDR3 is 18 residues long. CDR1 is ENHRY and CDR2 is SYGVKD in the germline V gene.

The V and J genes are TRBV10-3 and TRBJ1-5; D remains ambiguous. The germline V gene encodes CDR1 ENHRY and CDR2 SYGVKD. The CDR3 runs to 12 residues. The V end was cut by 9 bases, the J end by 5 bases, with 11 bases between. The chain's CDR3 is CAMVPGYQPQHF. CDR3 bases: TGTGCCATGGTCCCGGGTTATCAGCCCCAGCATTTT.

The gene calls are TRBV5-1 and TRBJ1-1; TRBD1 aligns across 11 bases. From germline, CDR1 is SGHRS and CDR2 YFSETQ. The trim removed 3 bases at V and 5 bases at J, leaving 3 bases unmatched. This CDR3 has 14 amino acids. CDR3 residues: CASSSGTGGTEAFF. For the CDR3, the DNA is TGCGCCAGCAGCTCCGGGACAGGGGGGACTGAAGCTTTCTTT.

The chain has TRBV29-1 and TRBJ2-3; TRBD2 agrees at 8 bases. Germline CDR1 and CDR2: SQVTM and ANQGSEA. V trimming: 1 base; J trimming: 3 bases; junction bases outside the gene matches: 6. This CDR3 is built from 15 residues. In DNA form, the CDR3 reads TGCAGCGTTGAAGGTGGGACTAGTGGGACAGATACGCAGTATTTT. Translation: CSVEGGTSGTDTQYF.

This rearrangement joins TRBV5-1 to TRBJ2-1, with TRBD1 matching over 10 bases. This CDR3 has 16 amino acids. Germline V CDR1 and CDR2: SGHRS, YFSETQ. V was pared by 4 bases and J by 6 bases, with 10 bases of the junction left unmatched. CDR3 loop: CASSKRTGGEFNEQFF. CDR3 DNA: TGCGCCAGCAGCAAAAGGACAGGGGGGGAATTCAATGAGCAGTTCTTC.

The chain carries TRBV24-1 and TRBJ2-7; TRBD1 matches 7 bases. CDR1 KGHDR and CDR2 SFDVKD come from the germline V gene. The CDR3 has 14 amino acids. V gave up 3 bases and J gave up 3 bases; unmatched junction bases: 4. This CDR3 is CATSDATGIYEQYF. CDR3 DNA sequence: TGTGCCACCAGTGATGCGACAGGGATCTACGAGCAGTACTTC.

This chain uses TRBV3-1 (or the pseudogene TRBV3-2) with TRBJ2-5; 15 nucleotides match TRBD2. Germline trimming cut 5 bases from V and 4 bases from J; bases unmatched to any gene: 5. This CDR3 region has 16 residues. The germline V gene has CDR1 LGHDT and CDR2 YNNKEL (reference sequence). CDR3 nucleotides: TGTGCCAGCAGCTCCCGGACTAGCGGGAGGGGAGAGACCCAGTACTTC. This translates into CASSSRTSGRGETQYF.

This clone was detected only once. The chain combines TRBV2 with TRBJ1-3, with 7 nucleotides matching TRBD1. This CDR3 is 15 amino acids long. Germline trimming cut 5 bases from V and 0 bases from J; bases unmatched to any gene: 4. The germline V gene has CDR1 SNHLY and CDR2 FYNNEI. CDR3 region: CASSRDRSSGNTIYF. The CDR3 DNA sequence: TGTGCCAGCAGTCGGGACAGAAGCTCTGGAAACACCATATATTTT.